This T cell receptor (beta chain) comes out of a study of T cells in Graves' hyperthyroidism and ophthalmopathy. In the case of this clonotype: Its cognate antigen is unknown.

Researchers took RNA transcripts and amplified the TCR beta CDR3 regions from them. When the TCR CDR3 underwent first-round RT-PCR, the HTBI primer set was used. MiXCR, applied by TCRdb to the multiplex PCR reads, yields one record per CDR3 protein. The top ten clones hold 70% to 75% of a sample with under 400,000 distinct CDR3 sequences, approximately 25% of them seen once. Whole-study results and caveats: Ophthalmopathy got predicted by the model a median approximately 6.3 months before its onset.

Uncontrolled infection, other autoimmune disease, pregnancy or lactation barred patients from enrollment. Fresh peripheral blood, approximately 9.7 ml, was the source of the PBMCs. This CDR3 has 16 residues. V lost 8 bases to trimming and J lost 0 bases; unmatched junction nucleotides: 9. The chain is built from TRBV12-3 or TRBV12-4 and TRBJ2-3, with 9 positions matching TRBD2. The sequence derives from a man aged 45-60 years with Graves' hyperthyroidism. Material for sequencing was blood. CDR3 loop: CASRQAGGPSTDTQYF. The CDR3 DNA reads TGTGCCAGCCGACAGGCGGGAGGGCCGAGCACAGATACGCAGTATTTT.